The 27 T cell receptor beta chains reported below all come from one sample, sequenced in a study of siplizumab effects on memory and regulatory T cells (dated by TCRdb to between 2019 and 2020). Which antigens these TCRs recognize remains unknown. Cells from the mixed lymphocyte reactions were cocultured for five to seven days at 37 degrees C. Libraries were built with the immunoSEQ multiplex PCR assay. The clones in this table, taken by TCRdb from immuneACCESS, are in-frame only. Not every clone is retained; where verified, under half of the shortfall comes from an unresolved V gene, and the cause of the rest is unknown. This sample holds approximately 12,000 clones; 45% to 50% were observed only once. 35% to 40% of the sample is held by the ten biggest clonotypes. Sequencing input: CFSE-low (dividing) CD8+ T cells sorted from an allogeneic mixed lymphocyte reaction. These receptors all come from a human donor in good health; the cells came from an allogeneic mixed lymphocyte reaction. Some clones in this sample may be carry-over from other donors' samples.

The rearrangement links TRBV7-2 to TRBJ2-7, with TRBD2 matching over 12 bases. This CDR3 spans 17 amino acids. The trim removed 3 bases at V and 5 bases at J, leaving 11 bases unmatched. Germline lookup yields CDR1 SGHTA and CDR2 FQGNSA. The CDR3 nucleotides are TGTGCCAGCAGCTTGGGACGGGCTAGCGGGAGGGCCAACGAGCAGTACTTC. It is translated as CASSLGRASGRANEQYF.

This chain connects TRBV27 to TRBJ2-7; TRBD2 aligns across 12 bases. Per germline, CDR1 MNHEY and CDR2 SMNVEV (reference sequence). V gave up 4 bases and J gave up 2 bases; unmatched junction bases: 3. This CDR3 is built from 15 residues. The CDR3 spells CASSWTSGNTYEQYF. DNA for the CDR3: TGTGCCAGCAGTTGGACTAGCGGGAACACCTACGAGCAGTACTTC.

This clone has more than one count but fewer than ten. The chain carries TRBV4-1 and TRBJ1-2; D is perhaps TRBD1 (6 bases). In germline, CDR1 is MGHRA, CDR2 YSYEKL. V lost 1 base and J lost 5, with 17 bases in between. CDR3 length: 16 residues. The CDR3 DNA is TGCGCCAGCAGCCAAGTATTCACTGACAGGCTTTATGGCTACACCTTC. Translating gives CASSQVFTDRLYGYTF.

The genes are TRBV27 and TRBJ2-1; weak D call: TRBD2 (6 bases). The CDR3 sequence is 16 residues long. The V gene's germline CDR1 is MNHEY and CDR2 SMNVEV (reference sequence). V lost 1 base to trimming and J lost 8 bases, with 18 bases between them. CDR3 DNA: TGTGCCAGCAGTTTATTGGGGACTTCTTCGCCGGATGAGCAGTTCTTC. Protein: CASSLLGTSSPDEQFF.

This clone came up a few times. The chain uses TRBV19 and TRBJ1-1, with TRBD1 identical over 9 bases. CDR1 and CDR2 from the germline V gene are LNHDA and SQIVND (reference sequence). This CDR3 is built from 14 residues. Trimming cost V 2 bases and J 7 bases; bases outside gene matches: 5. Written as DNA, the CDR3 is TGTGCCAGTAGTATATCCTGGACAGGGGTTGAAGCTTTCTTT. Amino acid sequence: CASSISWTGVEAFF.

The rearrangement uses TRBV6-5 and TRBJ2-4; D unclear. Trimming shortened V by 0 bases and J by 9 bases, and 12 bases separated the two germline ends. CDR3 length equals 14 residues. Germline V gives CDR1 MNHEY, CDR2 SVGAGI. CDR3 sequence: CASSYSEPEGIQYF. The CDR3 DNA sequence: TGTGCCAGCAGTTACTCGGAACCAGAAGGCATTCAGTACTTC.

The rearrangement links TRBV6-6 to TRBJ2-1; 9 bases are a match to TRBD2. Germline CDR1 and CDR2: MNHNY and SVGAGI (reference sequence). The CDR3 consists of 12 residues. The V segment lost 10 bases and the J segment 7 bases; nucleotides outside the gene matches: 5. The CDR3 loop is CAIRSGRNEQFF. CDR3 DNA: TGTGCCATCCGTAGCGGGAGAAATGAGCAGTTCTTC.

This clone qualifies as medium-sized. CDR3 amino acids: CASSSGRMNTEAFF. In nucleotides, the CDR3 is TGTGCCAGCTCAAGCGGACGTATGAACACTGAAGCTTTCTTT. The chain couples TRBV7-9 to TRBJ1-1, with D unresolved. From germline, CDR1 is SEHNR and CDR2 FQNEAQ (reference sequence). The CDR3 spans 14 residues. Trimming left V 8 bases short and J 0 bases short, with 13 bases between.

The sample holds a few counts of this clone. The chain has TRBV27 and TRBJ1-5, with 8 bases identical to TRBD1. Germline trimming cut 3 bases from V and 10 bases from J; bases unmatched to any gene: 8. CDR3 length equals 14 residues. The germline V gene encodes CDR1 MNHEY and CDR2 SMNVEV (reference sequence). CDR3 DNA sequence: TGTGCCAGCAGTTTCCAGGGGGCGGTTGGACCCCAGCATTTT. Protein: CASSFQGAVGPQHF.

Points on this clone: Relative to the germline gene, one junction end is altered; a read error may explain this. V is TRBV5-1 and J is TRBJ2-7, with D possibly matching TRBD2 (6 bases). CDR3 length equals 14 residues. Germline loops: CDR1 SGHRS, CDR2 YFSETQ. The CDR3 reads CASSVLGSSGEQYF. The CDR3 nucleotides are TGTGCCAGCAGCGTACTCGGGAGTTCGGGCGAGCAGTACTTC. The whole variable domain, remainder taken from reference TRBV5-1 and TRBJ2-7, is KAGVTQTPRYLIKTRGQQVTLSCSPISGHRSVSWYQQTPGQGLQFLFEYFSETQRNKGNFPGRFSGRQFSNSRSEMNVSTLELGDSALYLCASSVLGSSGEQYFGPGTRLTVT.

This clone appeared a few times. This chain links TRBV7-9 with TRBJ1-1; TRBD1 matches 7 bases. The J segment lost 0 bases and the V segment lost 8 bases, leaving 6 bases of the junction unmatched. Per germline, CDR1 SEHNR and CDR2 FQNEAQ (reference sequence). The CDR3 is 14 residues long. Here the CDR3 DNA reads TGTGCCAGCGGCCCGGGACAGATGAACACTGAAGCTTTCTTT. Its translation: CASGPGQMNTEAFF.

This clone came up once. The DNA for the CDR3 is TGTGCCAGCAGGGGCAGCCCGAACACTGAAGCTTTCTTT. Its translation: CASRGSPNTEAFF. V gene TRBV6-5 combines with J gene TRBJ1-1; D is unresolved. V lost 6 bases and J 1 base, leaving 9 bases between the germline ends. CDR3 length: 13 amino acids. CDR1 MNHEY and CDR2 SVGAGI come from the germline V gene.

J is TRBJ2-7 and V is TRBV4-1; D might be TRBD1 (5 bases). Germline loops: CDR1 MGHRA, CDR2 YSYEKL. The V and J ends lost 3 bases and 1 base respectively, with 7 bases between them. The CDR3 consists of 13 residues. The CDR3 region has the DNA TGCGCCAGCAGCCACAGGGTTTCCTACGAGCAGTACTTC. Amino acid sequence: CASSHRVSYEQYF.

The rearrangement links TRBV27 to TRBJ2-7; D gene ambiguous. The V end was cut by 5 bases, the J end by 4 bases, with 6 bases between. The CDR3 is 11 residues long. The germline V gene has CDR1 MNHEY and CDR2 SMNVEV (reference sequence). The DNA of the CDR3 is TGTGCCAGCAGTCACGGTTACGAGCAGTACTTC. This encodes CASSHGYEQYF.

This clone was seen a single time. A read error may produce the germline difference seen at one junction end. The sample has other DNA sequences that encode this CDR3 too. The chain couples TRBV7-9 to TRBJ1-2, with D maybe TRBD1 (5 bases). Germline lookup yields CDR1 SEHNR and CDR2 FQNEAQ (reference sequence). The CDR3 runs to 13 residues. The CDR3 nucleotides read TGCGCCAGCAGCTTATTGGAAGGGGATGGCTACACCTTC. Protein sequence: CASSLLEGDGYTF.

The chain carries TRBV4-1 and TRBJ2-3; perhaps TRBD2 as D (6 bases). The CDR3 has 14 residues. V lost 1 base and J 3 bases, leaving 8 bases between the germline ends. Germline V gene sequence: CDR1 MGHRA, CDR2 YSYEKL. Here the CDR3 reads CASSQVGGTDTQYF. As DNA, the CDR3 is TGCGCCAGCAGCCAAGTGGGGGGAACAGATACGCAGTATTTT.

V usage is TRBV5-1 and J usage is TRBJ2-5; 12 nucleotides line up with TRBD2. Trimming took 3 bases from V and 2 from J; bases not matched to a gene: 2. This CDR3 region has 15 residues. Germline V CDR1 and CDR2: SGHRS, YFSETQ. The CDR3 reads CASSWTSGDQETQYF. CDR3 DNA: TGCGCCAGCAGCTGGACTAGCGGGGATCAAGAGACCCAGTACTTC.

The rearrangement uses TRBV10-3 and TRBJ2-7; 10 bases align to TRBD1. The germline V gene has CDR1 ENHRY and CDR2 SYGVKD. Trimming took 2 bases from V and 3 from J; bases not matched to a gene: 7. This CDR3 has 16 residues. CDR3 coding DNA: TGTGCCATCAGTGAGCTTGACAGGGGGCAGAGCTACGAGCAGTACTTC. Residues: CAISELDRGQSYEQYF.

This clone came up a few times. The chain uses TRBV19 and TRBJ2-2; D is unresolved. CDR3 size: 13 residues. Per the germline V gene, CDR1 is LNHDA and CDR2 is SQIVND (reference sequence). V was trimmed by 1 base and J by 3 bases, leaving 3 bases between them. CDR3 residues: CASSIVDTGELFF. The CDR3 DNA reads as TGTGCCAGTAGTATAGTGGACACCGGGGAGCTGTTTTTT.

The chain carries TRBV13 and TRBJ2-7; either TRBD1 or TRBD2 may fit D (5 bases each). The CDR3 runs to 13 residues. CDR1 is PRHDT, CDR2 FYEKMQ, per germline (reference sequence). With 6 bases removed from V and 3 bases from J, the gap between germline ends came to 12 bases. The DNA for the CDR3 is TGTGCCAGCAGGCAGGGAGAACGCTACGAGCAGTACTTC. It encodes CASRQGERYEQYF.

The CDR3 DNA is TGCAGCGTCCCCGAGGGAACTAACTATGGCTACACCTTC. Translated: CSVPEGTNYGYTF. The chain has TRBV29-1 and TRBJ1-2; D ambiguous. The CDR3 contains 13 residues. Germline CDR1 is SQVTM and CDR2 is ANQGSEA. Trimming removed 6 bases from V and 0 bases from J, with 11 bases in between.

This clone is medium-sized. The CDR3 here is CASSYSNKQPQHF. The CDR3 DNA follows: TGTGCCAGCAGTTACTCGAACAAACAGCCCCAGCATTTT. V and J are TRBV6-5 and TRBJ1-5, with no clear D. V shed 0 bases and J shed 7 bases, with 7 bases lying between them. Germline V gene lookup returns CDR1 MNHEY and CDR2 SVGAGI. The CDR3 has 13 residues.

This clone came up a few times. J is TRBJ2-3 and V is TRBV6-1; D is possibly TRBD2 (6 bases). The CDR3 is 15 amino acids. CDR1 and CDR2 (germline): MNHNS, SASEGT. Trimming took off 1 base at V and 2 bases at J, with 10 bases between the two ends. The CDR3 region has the DNA TGTGCCAGCAGTGAAGTATGGACTATCACAGATACGCAGTATTTT. Protein product: CASSEVWTITDTQYF.

This rearrangement joins TRBV5-1 to TRBJ1-4; weak D call: TRBD1 (5 bases). Per germline, CDR1 SGHRS and CDR2 YFSETQ. Trimming took off 3 bases at V and 8 bases at J, with 14 bases between the two ends. This CDR3 is built from 14 residues. The CDR3 DNA follows: TGCGCCAGCAGCTCTCAGGGTCAGAGGGAAAAACTGTTTTTT. Its protein product is CASSSQGQREKLFF.

The chain employs TRBV6-1 and TRBJ1-1; a weak D match, TRBD1 (6 bases). Germline V gene lookup returns CDR1 MNHNS and CDR2 SASEGT. Trimming removed 8 bases from V and 3 bases from J, with 13 bases in between. CDR3 length equals 13 residues. Written as DNA, the CDR3 is TGTGCCAGCGGCCAGGACAGCTACACTGAAGCTTTCTTT. Its protein product is CASGQDSYTEAFF.

The chain employs TRBV4-1 and TRBJ1-2, with a tentative D call TRBD1 (6 bases). The germline V gene has CDR1 MGHRA and CDR2 YSYEKL. Trimming took 4 bases from V and 6 from J, leaving 15 bases between them. The CDR3 is 14 residues long. The CDR3 DNA follows: TGCGCCAGCAGCCTACTTCGGGGGGCCGATGGCTACACCTTC. It is translated as CASSLLRGADGYTF.

This chain connects TRBV29-1 to TRBJ2-1; possibly TRBD2 for D (5 bases). Between the trimmed V and J ends, which lost 3 bases and 0 bases, there was a span of 12 bases. There are 15 residues in the CDR3. Germline CDR1 reads SQVTM; CDR2 reads ANQGSEA. This CDR3 is CSVDSRESSYNEQFF. The CDR3 region has the DNA TGCAGCGTTGATTCCCGGGAATCCTCCTACAATGAGCAGTTCTTC.